This T cell receptor (beta chain) was obtained from a study of cytomegalovirus exposure and HLA in healthy donors. TCRdb's copy holds only in-frame clones and misses some; the assay was immunoSEQ multiplex PCR. The data show around 120,000 clones, with about nine tenths seen just once and more than 1.5% held by the top ten. General observations from the study: As confirmed in vitro, three CMV-associated chains were specific for CMV antigens.

As concerns this clone: The antigen is not known.

Germline V gene lookup returns CDR1 ENHRY and CDR2 SYGVKD. The CDR3 is 16 residues long. V was pared by 0 bases and J by 4 bases, with 12 bases between. V usage is TRBV10-3 and J usage is TRBJ2-2; tentatively, D is TRBD1 (5 bases). This TCR derives from a man younger than 35 in good health and CMV-seronegative. The sequenced material came from PBMCs. CDR3 nucleotide sequence: TGTGCCATCAGTGAGTCAGGTCAGGGAATCACCGGGGAGCTGTTTTTT. Amino acids: CAISESGQGITGELFF.